The TCR beta chain under discussion was sequenced for a study of control samples from healthy donors and cancer patients. Assay used: immunoSEQ multiplex PCR; TCRdb lists only in-frame clones, some missing. The sample contains about 130,000 clones, about 92% of which appear only once. V lost 5 bases, J lost 5 bases, and 16 bases lay in between. Germline values: CDR1 SEHNR, CDR2 FQNEAQ (reference sequence). The CDR3 is 15 residues long. This chain joins TRBV7-9 and TRBJ1-5; D perhaps matches TRBD1 (6 bases). This TCR derives from a man between 50 and 59 years old with head and neck cancer. Sequenced sample: PBMCs. The CDR3 here is CASSQGGDIYQPQHF. CDR3 coding DNA: TGTGCCAGCAGCCAAGGGGGGGACATTTATCAGCCCCAGCATTTT.